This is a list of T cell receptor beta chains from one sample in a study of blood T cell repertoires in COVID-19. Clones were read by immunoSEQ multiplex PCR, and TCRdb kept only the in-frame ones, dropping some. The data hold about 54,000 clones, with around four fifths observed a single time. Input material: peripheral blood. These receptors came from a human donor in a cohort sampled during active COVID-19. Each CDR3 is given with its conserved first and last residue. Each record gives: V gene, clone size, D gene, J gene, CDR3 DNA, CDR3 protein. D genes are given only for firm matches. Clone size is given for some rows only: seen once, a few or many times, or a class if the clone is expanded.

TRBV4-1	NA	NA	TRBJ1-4	TGCGCCAGCAGCCGGGCAGGGGCGGCCTCCCACGCTCTTAATGAAAAACTGTTTTTT	CASSRAGAASHALNEKLFF
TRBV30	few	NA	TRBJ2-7	TGTGCCTGGAGTTTCCAGGCGTACGAGCAGTACTTC	CAWSFQAYEQYF
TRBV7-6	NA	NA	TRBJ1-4	TGTGCCAGCAGCTTAGCAATGGAGATCTCTAATGAAAAACTGTTTTTT	CASSLAMEISNEKLFF
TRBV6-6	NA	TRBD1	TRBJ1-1	TGTGCCAGCAGGGGAAGGGACAGGGGGCTTACTGAAGCTTTCTTT	CASRGRDRGLTEAFF
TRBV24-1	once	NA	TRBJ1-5	TGTGCCACCAGTGATGCCTCGGTCGTCCAGCCCCAGCATTTT	CATSDASVVQPQHF
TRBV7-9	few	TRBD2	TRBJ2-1	TGTGCCAGCAGCTTAACTTCCGGACTAGCGGCTTACAATGAGCAGTTCTTC	CASSLTSGLAAYNEQFF
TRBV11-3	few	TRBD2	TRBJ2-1	TGTGCCAGCAGCGCGGGGGACGTCAATGAGCAGTTCTTC	CASSAGDVNEQFF
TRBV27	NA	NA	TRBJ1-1	TGTGCCAGCAGTCTACTAGGCGGGGCCGGGACTGAAGCTTTCTTT	CASSLLGGAGTEAFF
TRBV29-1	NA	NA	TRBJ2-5	TGCAGCGTTGCCCGAGGGGGGGGCCAAGAGACCCAGTACTTC	CSVARGGGQETQYF
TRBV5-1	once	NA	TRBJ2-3	TGCGCCAGCAGCTTGTCCGGGAGCACAGATACGCAGTATTTT	CASSLSGSTDTQYF
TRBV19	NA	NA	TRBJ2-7	TGTGCCAGTATAGTCTTATCCGGGGGTAGCGAGCAGTACTTC	CASIVLSGGSEQYF
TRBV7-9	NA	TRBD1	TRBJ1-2	TGTGCCAGCACCGAAACAGGGGCCCATGGCTACACCTTC	CASTETGAHGYTF